This T cell receptor (beta chain) appears in the sequencing data of a study of patients and donors after allogeneic stem cell transplantation. This CDR3 spans 15 amino acids. Germline CDR1 reads MNHNY; CDR2 reads SVGAGI (reference sequence). V dropped 0 bases and J dropped 9 bases, with 15 bases sitting between them. This clonotype was counted many times. TCRdb ran MiXCR on the RT-PCR reads and lists one entry per CDR3 protein. Seen here are roughly 150,000 distinct CDR3 sequences, more than 20% observed once, and the top ten hold about 24%. The sequence derives from a human donor who was either an allogeneic HSCT recipient or a stem cell or donor lymphocyte infusion donor (not recorded which). It is not recorded whose cells these are; they may come from a transplant donor. Sequencing used blood, either unsorted or a sorted T cell fraction (not recorded which). The chain combines TRBV6-6 with TRBJ1-5; D perhaps matches TRBD1 (5 bases). The CDR3 DNA is TGTGCCAGCAGTTACTCAGTCGGGGGGGTCGGGCCCCAGCATTTT. Encoded protein: CASSYSVGGVGPQHF.